These T cell receptor beta chains were read from a single sample in a study of blood T cell repertoires in COVID-19. The protocol was immunoSEQ multiplex PCR, while the TCRdb copy is restricted to in-frame clones and leaves out a portion. This sample carries about 130,000 clones, about four fifths of them seen once, and the ten largest clones take 7% to 10%. The material sequenced was PBMCs or T cells enriched from blood (not recorded which). Receptors were obtained from a man aged 50 to 60 who had recovered from COVID-19. Each CDR3 is given with its conserved first and last residue. Each record gives: V gene, CDR3 length, clone size, D gene, J gene, CDR3 protein, CDR3 DNA. A D gene is named only where the DNA matches it firmly. Some rows have no size entry. The others give once, few or many, or a class for an expanded clone.

TRBV7-3	18	.	.	TRBJ2-6	CASSLGAVALSGANVLTF	TGTGCCAGCAGCTTAGGGGCTGTCGCACTCTCTGGGGCCAACGTCCTGACTTTC
TRBV5-1	14	few	.	TRBJ2-7	CASSLAGGFGEQYF	TGCGCCAGCAGCTTGGCCGGAGGGTTTGGCGAGCAGTACTTC
TRBV12-3/TRBV12-4	13	.	.	TRBJ1-6	CASGGVFNSPLHF	TGTGCCAGCGGGGGGGTCTTTAATTCACCCCTCCACTTT
TRBV1	16	.	.	TRBJ2-5	CTSSQGTEGGRETQYF	TGCACCAGCAGCCAAGGTACGGAGGGAGGTCGAGAGACCCAGTACTTC
TRBV27	17	.	TRBD1	TRBJ2-7	CASSFGPPGQGSYEQYF	TGTGCCAGCAGTTTTGGTCCTCCGGGACAGGGTTCTTACGAGCAGTACTTC
TRBV5-6	14	.	TRBD1	TRBJ1-2	CASSSRQGGYGYTF	TGTGCCAGCAGCTCGAGACAGGGGGGCTATGGCTACACCTTC
TRBV15	15	.	.	TRBJ2-4	CATSRGPSDSNIQYF	TGTGCCACCAGCAGAGGCCCCTCGGACAGTAACATTCAGTACTTC
TRBV7-2	15	.	TRBD1	TRBJ1-5	CASSLTGSWNQPQHF	TGTGCCAGCAGCTTGACAGGGTCATGGAATCAGCCCCAGCATTTT
TRBV28	13	.	.	TRBJ2-5	CASSGGPRETQYF	TGTGCCAGCAGCGGGGGGCCTAGGGAGACCCAGTACTTC
TRBV18	16	.	TRBD1	TRBJ1-5	CASSHGQGARGQPQHF	TGTGCCAGCTCCCACGGACAGGGGGCGAGAGGTCAGCCCCAGCATTTT
TRBV7-9	14	.	.	TRBJ2-7	CASSLAEDSYEQYF	TGTGCCAGCAGCCTGGCAGAAGACTCCTACGAGCAGTACTTC
TRBV7-7	16	.	TRBD1	TRBJ2-2	CASSSFTGANTGELFF	TGTGCTAGCAGCTCGTTTACAGGGGCGAACACCGGGGAGCTGTTTTTT
TRBV30	16	.	TRBD2	TRBJ2-3	CAWSAGLAGGMDTQYF	TGTGCCTGGAGTGCGGGACTAGCGGGGGGGATGGATACGCAGTATTTT
TRBV5-4	15	.	TRBD1	TRBJ1-5	CASSTGQGGGQPQHF	TGTGCCAGCAGCACCGGACAGGGTGGGGGTCAGCCCCAGCATTTT
TRBV7-8	16	.	TRBD1	TRBJ1-2	CASSLGFPGGSGGYTF	TGTGCCAGCAGCTTAGGATTCCCAGGGGGCTCGGGTGGCTACACCTTC
TRBV5-8	13	.	.	TRBJ1-2	CASSLGRDYGYTF	TGTGCCAGCAGCTTGGGCAGGGATTATGGCTACACCTTC
TRBV29-1	16	.	TRBD1	TRBJ1-4	CSVGGPGQGEFEKLFF	TGCAGCGTTGGAGGACCGGGACAGGGAGAGTTCGAAAAACTGTTTTTT
TRBV7-2	14	.	TRBD1	TRBJ1-2	CASSSFGQEGGYTF	TGTGCCAGCAGTTCTTTCGGACAGGAGGGTGGCTACACCTTC
TRBV27	15	.	.	TRBJ1-4	CASAPRDYGGEKLFF	TGTGCCAGCGCCCCCCGGGACTATGGGGGTGAAAAACTGTTTTTT
TRBV3-1/TRBV3-2	14	once	.	TRBJ1-2	CASSQDSQGRGYTF	TGTGCCAGCAGCCAAGATTCGCAGGGTCGGGGCTACACCTTC
TRBV15	13	.	.	TRBJ1-2	CATSRVGPEGYTF	TGTGCCACCAGCAGAGTTGGTCCGGAGGGCTACACCTTC
TRBV9	16	.	TRBD1	TRBJ1-1	CASSPEGQGSSSEAFF	TGTGCCAGCAGCCCAGAGGGACAGGGGAGTAGTAGTGAAGCTTTCTTT
TRBV3-1/TRBV3-2	13	once	TRBD1	TRBJ1-2	CASSQDRADGYTF	TGTGCCAGCAGCCAGGACAGGGCTGACGGCTACACCTTC
TRBV19	11	.	TRBD1	TRBJ1-1	CATRQGTETFF	TGTGCCACCAGACAGGGTACGGAGACTTTCTTT
TRBV5-8	15	.	TRBD1	TRBJ1-2	CASHPGTGGNYGYTF	TGTGCCAGCCATCCCGGGACAGGGGGCAACTATGGCTACACCTTC
TRBV10-1	14	.	TRBD2	TRBJ2-1	CASSASGGYNEQFF	TGCGCCAGCAGTGCCTCCGGGGGGTACAATGAGCAGTTCTTC
TRBV11-2	15	.	TRBD1	TRBJ2-7	CASSSSRDRFYEQYF	TGTGCCAGCAGCTCTTCAAGGGACAGATTCTACGAGCAGTACTTC
TRBV28	18	once	TRBD1	TRBJ1-5	CASSLAGTGLLGNQPQHF	TGTGCCAGCAGTTTAGCTGGGACAGGGCTTTTAGGCAATCAGCCCCAGCATTTT
TRBV13	18	.	.	TRBJ2-6	CASSITGSPNSGANVLTF	TGTGCCAGCAGCATAACAGGTAGCCCAAACTCTGGGGCCAACGTCCTGACTTTC
TRBV7-8	14	.	.	TRBJ1-2	CASSLEAGLKSYTF	TGTGCCAGCAGCTTAGAGGCAGGACTCAAGAGCTACACCTTC
TRBV19	14	.	.	TRBJ2-7	CASSPRVKNYEQYF	TGTGCCAGTAGTCCTCGGGTCAAAAACTACGAGCAGTACTTC
TRBV7-2	13	.	.	TRBJ1-1	CASSLEIREEAFF	TGTGCCAGCAGCTTAGAAATCCGGGAAGAAGCTTTCTTT
TRBV5-1	16	.	TRBD2	TRBJ2-5	CASSFGTSGGQETQYF	TGCGCCAGCAGCTTCGGGACTAGCGGGGGCCAAGAGACCCAGTACTTC
TRBV4-1	16	.	.	TRBJ2-7	CASSQDFRGGLVQQYF	TGCGCCAGCAGCCAAGATTTTCGCGGGGGCCTAGTTCAGCAGTACTTC
TRBV5-6	17	.	.	TRBJ1-2	CASSRIAGAKGNYGYTF	TGTGCCAGCAGCCGCATCGCAGGGGCAAAGGGTAACTATGGCTACACCTTC
TRBV6-6	15	few	.	TRBJ1-5	CASRLALGAVQPQHF	TGTGCCAGCAGACTTGCGTTGGGGGCTGTTCAGCCCCAGCATTTT
TRBV5-1	15	.	TRBD1	TRBJ1-5	CASSLAGDRDQPQHF	TGCGCCAGCAGCTTGGCCGGGGACAGGGATCAGCCCCAGCATTTT
TRBV11-2	17	.	.	TRBJ2-4	CASSLDYGIGGKNIQYF	TGTGCCAGCAGCTTAGATTACGGGATCGGGGGCAAAAACATTCAGTACTTC
TRBV19	13	.	TRBD1	TRBJ2-1	CASSIPGGSLQFF	TGTGCCAGTAGTATCCCAGGGGGCAGCTTGCAGTTCTTC
TRBV5-1	12	.	.	TRBJ1-2	CASSLGRAGYTF	TGCGCCAGCAGCTTGGGCAGGGCTGGCTACACCTTC
TRBV7-2	15	.	TRBD1	TRBJ1-4	CASSSRQGINEKLFF	TGTGCCAGCAGCTCCAGACAGGGGATTAATGAAAAACTGTTTTTT
TRBV7-2	17	once	TRBD1	TRBJ1-1	CASSSITQGALNTEAFF	TGTGCCAGCAGCTCTATCACTCAGGGGGCTTTGAACACTGAAGCTTTCTTT
TRBV7-8	16	.	TRBD1	TRBJ1-4	CASRMTGHSWGEKLFF	TGTGCCAGCAGGATGACAGGGCATTCCTGGGGTGAAAAACTGTTTTTT
TRBV4-2	18	.	.	TRBJ2-4	CASSKRDTDSLAKNIQYF	TGTGCCAGCAGCAAGAGGGACACGGATAGTCTAGCCAAAAACATTCAGTACTTC
TRBV29-1	12	once	.	TRBJ2-5	CSVAGVQETQYF	TGCAGCGTTGCGGGGGTCCAAGAGACCCAGTACTTC
TRBV7-9	13	few	TRBD1	TRBJ2-7	CASSFGQGYEQYF	TGTGCCAGCAGCTTTGGACAGGGCTACGAGCAGTACTTC
TRBV5-1	14	.	TRBD1	TRBJ2-1	CASSKGQEYNEQFF	TGCGCCAGCAGCAAGGGACAGGAATACAATGAGCAGTTCTTC
TRBV5-1	12	.	.	TRBJ2-7	CASSLDRYEQYF	TGCGCCAGCAGCTTGGACAGATACGAGCAGTACTTC
TRBV5-8	15	.	TRBD1	TRBJ2-7	CASSLYGTASYEQYF	TGTGCCAGCAGCTTGTATGGGACAGCCTCCTACGAGCAGTACTTC
TRBV5-8	12	.	.	TRBJ1-1	CASSLTRGMAFF	TGTGCCAGCAGCTTAACCAGGGGTATGGCTTTCTTT
TRBV7-2	15	.	.	TRBJ1-3	CASSLWADSGNTIYF	TGTGCCAGCAGCTTATGGGCAGACTCTGGAAACACCATATATTTT
TRBV7-2	15	.	TRBD1	TRBJ1-5	CASSINRGTNQPQHF	TGTGCCAGCAGCATCAACAGGGGAACCAATCAGCCCCAGCATTTT
TRBV5-1	12	.	TRBD1	TRBJ2-5	CASKTGSETQYF	TGCGCCAGCAAGACAGGGTCAGAGACCCAGTACTTC
TRBV5-6	13	.	.	TRBJ2-5	CASSSQGWETQYF	TGTGCCAGCAGCTCACAGGGTTGGGAGACCCAGTACTTC